This T cell receptor beta chain was observed in a study of blood T cell repertoires in COVID-19. Overall study: Samples representing acute and convalescent COVID-19 were sourced from the United States, Italy and Spain. PBMCs, B-cell-depleted T cells, or T cells were the source of the cDNA or gDNA that made up the material.

The CDR3 runs to 14 residues. Germline V gives CDR1 SGHAT, CDR2 FQDESV (reference sequence). Germline trimming cut 5 bases from V and 6 bases from J; bases unmatched to any gene: 3. Only in-frame clones appear in the TCRdb table, and some are missing; sequencing was by immunoSEQ multiplex PCR. The data show roughly 150,000 clones, 70% to 90% seen once. This sequence joins TRBV11-1 and TRBJ1-6, with 8 bases lining up with TRBD1. The material sequenced was peripheral blood. This receptor was obtained from a woman between 50 and 59 years old with acute or convalescent COVID-19. The DNA for the CDR3 is TGTGCCAGCAGCCAGGACAGGGCTAATTCACCCCTCCACTTT. Its translation is CASSQDRANSPLHF.